One and the same sample provided the 30 T cell receptor beta chains below, sequenced in a study of beta chain features in type 1 diabetes (dated by TCRdb to 2016 to 2019). The paper's findings and limits, for the study overall: In all four CD4+ subsets, TCRB CDR3 length was moderately but significantly shorter in type 1 diabetes patients.

Their specific antigens are unknown. The library was generated by the immunoSEQ multiplex PCR assay. The entire amount of isolated RNA was reverse transcribed using the High Capacity cDNA Reverse Transcription Kit, so the sequenced TCRB transcripts were expressed ones. TCRdb took over this immuneACCESS table, retaining in-frame rearrangements with V and J assigned. Such tables are incomplete; in checked studies, under half of the missing clones stem from an unresolved V gene, and the remainder is unexplained. Counted in this sample were roughly 100,000 clones; 28% of them appeared once. Jointly, the top ten make up 0.53% of the sample. The sequenced sample consisted of central memory CD4+ T cells from blood. The receptors stem from a woman younger than 30 with type 1 diabetes.

The chain recombines TRBV21-1 with TRBJ1-5; the table's D call of TRBD1 was not tested on the DNA. TRBV21-1 is termed a pseudogene. The CDR3 is 13 residues long. CDR3 residues: CASRGQENQPQHF. The CDR3 DNA sequence: TGTGCCAGCCGGGGACAGGAGAATCAGCCCCAGCATTTT.

The rearrangement joins TRBV18 to TRBJ1-3; D gene ambiguous. Germline lookup yields CDR1 KGHSH and CDR2 LQKENI. This CDR3 has 16 amino acids. Trimming stripped 3 bases from V and 4 bases from J, with 16 bases between. The CDR3 here is CASSPQATSGGNTIYF. The CDR3 region has the DNA TGTGCCAGCTCACCTCAAGCTACATCGGGAGGAAACACCATATATTTT.

This chain joins TRBV5-5 and TRBJ1-1; TRBD1 might be the D (6 bases). V was trimmed by 4 bases and J by 0 bases, leaving 16 bases between them. There are 16 residues in the CDR3. Germline CDR1 reads SGHKS; CDR2 reads YYEKEE (reference sequence). The CDR3 loop reads CASSPPQQGMNTEAFF. CDR3 DNA sequence: TGTGCCAGCAGCCCACCGCAACAGGGAATGAACACTGAAGCTTTCTTT.

The chain joins TRBV27 to TRBJ1-2; 9 nucleotides agree with TRBD1. Germline CDR1 is MNHEY and CDR2 is SMNVEV (reference sequence). V gave up 6 bases and J gave up 0 bases; unmatched junction bases: 11. CDR3 length equals 17 residues. The CDR3 DNA reads TGTGCCAGCAGCTTTAACAACGACAGGGGGGCTAACTATGGCTACACCTTC. Its translation: CASSFNNDRGANYGYTF.

For the CDR3, the DNA is TGTGCCTGGAGCGGGGGAATGGTTTCACCCCTCCACTTT. It yields the protein CAWSGGMVSPLHF. This chain links TRBV30 with TRBJ1-6, with D possibly being TRBD1 (5 bases). V dropped 3 bases and J dropped 9 bases, with 12 bases sitting between them. Per germline, CDR1 GTSNPN and CDR2 SVGIG (reference sequence). This CDR3 has 13 residues.

The chain joins TRBV14 to TRBJ2-2; D perhaps matches TRBD1 (6 bases). Trimming took 0 bases from V and 7 from J, leaving 9 bases between them. Germline V gene lookup returns CDR1 SGHDN and CDR2 FVKESK. The CDR3 has 14 amino acids. The CDR3 loop reads CASSQDGRGGELFF. The CDR3 DNA reads TGTGCCAGCAGCCAAGACGGCAGGGGCGGGGAGCTGTTTTTT.

For this clone: Other DNA sequences of this sample code for an identical CDR3. The DNA of the CDR3 is TGCGCCAGCAGCTCAGCGGGAGGGGGATACAATGAGCAGTTCTTC. Translated: CASSSAGGGYNEQFF. The chain carries TRBV5-1 and TRBJ2-1; 10 bases are a match to TRBD2. The CDR3 contains 15 residues. Germline V gene lookup returns CDR1 SGHRS and CDR2 YFSETQ. V was clipped by 3 bases and J by 4 bases; unmatched bases: 4. Complete variable domain (other parts from reference TRBV5-1 and TRBJ2-1): KAGVTQTPRYLIKTRGQQVTLSCSPISGHRSVSWYQQTPGQGLQFLFEYFSETQRNKGNFPGRFSGRQFSNSRSEMNVSTLELGDSALYLCASSSAGGGYNEQFFGPGTRLTVL.

CDR3 nucleotide sequence: TGTGCCAGCAGCTTAACCGGGACTAGCGGATACAATGAGCAGTTCTTC. It codes for CASSLTGTSGYNEQFF. The chain recombines TRBV7-3 with TRBJ2-1, with 11 bases identical to TRBD2. The CDR3 runs 16 residues. Germline lookup yields CDR1 SGHTA and CDR2 FQGTGA. Trimming removed 0 bases from V and 4 bases from J; junction bases left unmatched: 2.

This chain joins TRBV2 and TRBJ2-1; possibly TRBD2 for D (7 bases). CDR3 length equals 15 residues. Looked up from germline, CDR1 is SNHLY and CDR2 is FYNNEI. V was trimmed by 2 bases and J by 11 bases, leaving 19 bases between them. The CDR3 here is CASSERAGEGGKQFF. CDR3 nucleotides: TGTGCCAGCAGTGAAAGGGCGGGAGAGGGGGGAAAGCAGTTCTTC.

This chain uses TRBV6-5 with TRBJ2-1; 14 bases align to TRBD2. From germline, CDR1 is MNHEY and CDR2 SVGAGI. V lost 6 bases and J lost 6; bases outside the gene matches: 4. This CDR3 spans 15 amino acids. The CDR3 loop reads CASRAGTSGSNEQFF. The CDR3 coding sequence is TGTGCCAGCAGAGCCGGGACTAGCGGGAGCAATGAGCAGTTCTTC.

The chain uses TRBV29-1 and TRBJ2-1; TRBD2 matches at 12 bases. CDR3 size: 19 residues. Trimming took 4 bases from V and 0 from J; bases not matched to a gene: 13. Germline lookup yields CDR1 SQVTM and CDR2 ANQGSEA. CDR3 nucleotide sequence: TGCAGCGTTGTCAGAGGGGCTAGCGGGAGGGCCACCTCCTACAATGAGCAGTTCTTC. It specifies CSVVRGASGRATSYNEQFF.

The V call is TRBV5-1, the J call TRBJ2-5, with D tentatively TRBD2 (5 bases). The ends were cut back, 7 bases at V and 0 bases at J, with 13 bases in the middle. The CDR3 totals 14 residues. Germline values: CDR1 SGHRS, CDR2 YFSETQ. The CDR3 coding sequence is TGCGCCAGCCAACGGAGCGGATACCAAGAGACCCAGTACTTC. Its translation: CASQRSGYQETQYF.

This clone was seen only a few times. The rearrangement links TRBV5-1 to TRBJ2-1; 11 nucleotides line up with TRBD2. Trimming cost V 3 bases and J 2 bases; bases outside gene matches: 1. Per germline, CDR1 SGHRS and CDR2 YFSETQ. CDR3 length: 15 residues. CDR3 region: CASSSTSGAYNEQFF. As DNA, the CDR3 is TGCGCCAGCAGCTCGACTAGCGGGGCCTACAATGAGCAGTTCTTC.

There are a few counts of this clone. The gene calls are TRBV7-2 and TRBJ2-1; tentatively, D is TRBD2 (6 bases). Trimming shortened V by 5 bases and J by 6 bases, and 14 bases separated the two germline ends. In germline, CDR1 is SGHTA, CDR2 FQGNSA. The CDR3 runs 14 residues. The CDR3 region is CASSRREAGNEQFF. CDR3 in DNA: TGTGCCAGCAGCCGGAGGGAGGCCGGCAATGAGCAGTTCTTC.

This rearrangement joins TRBV7-2 to TRBJ2-1, with 13 bases matching TRBD2. Germline values: CDR1 SGHTA, CDR2 FQGNSA. The CDR3 is 17 amino acids. The junction had 5 bases not matched to a gene; V was cut back by 2 bases and J by 4 bases. The CDR3: CASSLLGGLAGYNEQFF. The CDR3 coding sequence is TGTGCCAGCAGCTTACTGGGGGGACTAGCGGGGTACAATGAGCAGTTCTTC.

This chain joins TRBV5-1 and TRBJ2-2, with a weak D call TRBD2 (5 bases). The germline CDR1 and CDR2 sequences are SGHRS and YFSETQ. This CDR3 is built from 13 residues. Trimming took 2 bases from V and 4 from J, leaving 6 bases between them. CDR3 sequence (DNA): TGCGCCAGCAGCTTAAGCGGCACCGGGGAGCTGTTTTTT. It translates to CASSLSGTGELFF.

This clone appeared once. CDR3 coding DNA: TGTGCCAGCACGCGGGAAAGGTTTGAGGGCTACACCTTC. Protein product: CASTRERFEGYTF. The gene calls are TRBV2 and TRBJ1-2; no definite D call. Per the germline V gene, CDR1 is SNHLY and CDR2 is FYNNEI. Trimming pared 7 bases from V and 8 bases from J, leaving 17 bases between. The CDR3 is made up of 13 amino acids.

The chain couples TRBV2 to TRBJ1-4; 10 nucleotides agree with TRBD1. The CDR3 consists of 13 residues. The V gene's germline CDR1 is SNHLY and CDR2 FYNNEI. After removal of 4 bases from V and 7 bases from J, the junction contained 0 bases not matched to a gene. CDR3 sequence reads: CASSGDRGEKLFF. The CDR3 nucleotides are TGTGCCAGCAGTGGGGACAGGGGTGAAAAACTGTTTTTT.

V is TRBV7-9 and J is TRBJ2-2, with a tentative D call TRBD2 (6 bases). Germline-derived CDR1 and CDR2 are SEHNR and FQNEAQ (reference sequence). The CDR3 is made up of 14 amino acids. The ends were cut back, 6 bases at V and 0 bases at J, with 8 bases in the middle. CDR3 coding DNA: TGTGCCAGCAGGGAGGGCTCGAACACCGGGGAGCTGTTTTTT. This translates into CASREGSNTGELFF.

The chain employs TRBV7-9 and TRBJ1-1; possible D gene TRBD1, 6 bases. CDR3 length: 15 amino acids. Deletions cut 2 bases from V and 4 bases from J, with 14 bases between. Germline values: CDR1 SEHNR, CDR2 FQNEAQ (reference sequence). This CDR3 reads CASSLNRATLTEAFF. Here the CDR3 DNA reads TGTGCCAGCAGCTTAAACAGGGCTACTCTCACTGAAGCTTTCTTT.

V gene TRBV7-2 combines with J gene TRBJ2-3, with D hard to call. V dropped 5 bases and J dropped 5 bases, with 8 bases sitting between them. Germline V lookup: CDR1 SGHTA, CDR2 FQGNSA. The CDR3 runs 12 residues. The CDR3 nucleotides are TGTGCCAGCAGCCCCCGACAAGATACGCAGTATTTT. Translating gives CASSPRQDTQYF. The full variable domain, with the rest looked up from reference TRBV7-2 and TRBJ2-3, is GAGVSQSPSNKVTEKGKDVELRCDPISGHTALYWYRQSLGQGLEFLIYFQGNSAPDKSGLPSDRFSAERTGGSVSTLTIQRTQQEDSAVYLCASSPRQDTQYFGPGTRLTVL.

This clone was observed a few times. The chain links TRBV9 to TRBJ2-3; 13 bases align to TRBD2. The CDR3 spans 16 residues. V was pared by 0 bases and J by 5 bases, with 3 bases of the junction left unmatched. The germline CDR1 and CDR2 sequences are SGDLS and YYNGEE. Here the CDR3 DNA reads TGTGCCAGCAGCGTAGGGACTAGCGGGAGACAAGATACGCAGTATTTT. Encoded protein: CASSVGTSGRQDTQYF.

The J gene is TRBJ2-2, the V gene TRBV2; 8 nucleotides agree with TRBD1. The CDR3 totals 15 residues. V trimming: 7 bases; J trimming: 1 base; junction bases outside the gene matches: 5. Germline CDR1 reads SNHLY; CDR2 reads FYNNEI. The CDR3 region is CASNSGGLNTGELFF. CDR3 in DNA: TGTGCCAGCAATTCAGGGGGCCTGAACACCGGGGAGCTGTTTTTT.

The chain couples TRBV7-2 to TRBJ2-3; D call uncertain. This CDR3 region has 13 residues. Trimming left V 5 bases short and J 2 bases short, with 8 bases between. Germline loops: CDR1 SGHTA, CDR2 FQGNSA. The chain's CDR3 is CASSPSVTDTQYF. The DNA of the CDR3 is TGTGCCAGCAGCCCCTCGGTCACAGATACGCAGTATTTT.

The chain couples TRBV28 to TRBJ2-1, with TRBD2 matching over 8 bases. The germline gives CDR1 MDHEN, CDR2 SYDVKM. The V gene end was trimmed by 6 bases and the J gene end by 9 bases; junction bases not matched to a gene: 13. The CDR3 has 15 amino acids. CDR3 amino acids: CASRAKRELAIEQFF. The CDR3 bases are TGTGCCAGCAGGGCCAAGCGGGAGTTAGCGATTGAGCAGTTCTTC.

This clone came up a few times. This chain links TRBV10-3 with TRBJ1-1, with unresolved D. Looked up from germline, CDR1 is ENHRY and CDR2 is SYGVKD. The CDR3 has 12 amino acids. V was shortened by 8 bases and J by 2 bases, with 9 bases between the two germline ends. CDR3 sequence: CAISGVNTEAFF. In DNA form, the CDR3 reads TGTGCCATCTCCGGGGTCAACACTGAAGCTTTCTTT.

This clone was counted ten times or more. The chain recombines TRBV29-1 with TRBJ2-6; D unclear. V lost 7 bases and J lost 1, with 5 bases in between. Germline CDR1 reads SQVTM; CDR2 reads ANQGSEA. The CDR3 has 12 amino acids. CDR3: CSARSGANVLTF. The CDR3 DNA sequence: TGCAGCGCCAGGTCTGGGGCCAACGTCCTGACTTTC.

V usage is TRBV6-5 and J usage is TRBJ2-5; D may be TRBD2 (5 bases). V gave up 0 bases and J gave up 5 bases, with 16 bases separating them. In germline, CDR1 is MNHEY, CDR2 SVGAGI. There are 16 residues in the CDR3. The CDR3 DNA sequence: TGTGCCAGCAGTTACTCGATGGGCGGACGAGGGGAGACCCAGTACTTC. It specifies CASSYSMGGRGETQYF.

This clone has just a few counts. This chain joins TRBV7-9 and TRBJ1-1; 7 bases map to TRBD1. The CDR3 totals 14 residues. Germline V gene lookup returns CDR1 SEHNR and CDR2 FQNEAQ (reference sequence). With V trimmed by 5 bases and J by 10 bases, 13 bases remained unmatched. CDR3 sequence: CASSPSDRLVIAFF. CDR3 nucleotides: TGTGCCAGCAGCCCTTCGGACAGGCTGGTGATAGCTTTCTTT.

In its sample, this clone was seen a few times. The CDR3 region has the DNA TGCAGCGTTGTTCAAAACAGGGTTGAGCAGTTCTTC. It yields the protein CSVVQNRVEQFF. The rearrangement joins TRBV29-1 to TRBJ2-1; tentative D call: TRBD1 (6 bases). Germline V gene data show CDR1 as SQVTM and CDR2 as ANQGSEA. The CDR3 length is 12 residues. Trimming took off 4 bases at V and 9 bases at J, with 13 bases between the two ends.